The 8 T cell receptor beta chains reported below all come from one sample, sequenced in a study of blood T cell repertoires in COVID-19. Sequenced by immunoSEQ multiplex PCR; TCRdb stores in-frame clones only, minus some. The sample lists a few hundred thousand clones; around 89% were seen once. Sequenced input: PBMCs or T cells enriched from blood (not recorded which). Every receptor here comes from a woman aged 40 to 50 with acute COVID-19.

The rearrangement links TRBV2 to TRBJ1-3; D is undetermined. The germline CDR1 and CDR2 sequences are SNHLY and FYNNEI. V dropped 6 bases and J dropped 0 bases, with 18 bases sitting between them. The CDR3 loop spans 17 amino acids. CDR3 amino acids: CASRRDKLGASGNTIYF. The CDR3 nucleotides are TGTGCCAGCAGAAGGGATAAATTGGGAGCCTCTGGAAACACCATATATTTT.

The chain joins TRBV2 to TRBJ1-5; 9 bases are a match to TRBD1. The CDR3 has 16 residues. CDR1 is SNHLY, CDR2 FYNNEI, per germline. After removal of 4 bases from V and 7 bases from J, the junction contained 11 bases not matched to a gene. The CDR3, as DNA: TGTGCCAGCAGTGGGAATGGAGGACAGGGGCGACAGCCCCAGCATTTT. It translates to CASSGNGGQGRQPQHF.

The V gene is TRBV9, the J gene TRBJ1-6; D remains unclear. This CDR3 is built from 15 residues. Trimming pared 6 bases from V and 5 bases from J, leaving 15 bases between. The germline V gene has CDR1 SGDLS and CDR2 YYNGEE. CDR3 region: CASTLSVADNSPLHF. The CDR3 DNA reads TGTGCCAGCACCCTGTCGGTTGCCGATAATTCACCCCTCCACTTT.

This chain uses TRBV6-5 with TRBJ1-1; D call uncertain. The CDR3 is 13 residues long. In germline, CDR1 is MNHEY, CDR2 SVGAGI. The V and J ends lost 5 bases and 0 bases respectively, with 7 bases between them. CDR3 region: CASSLTVNTEAFF. The CDR3 DNA follows: TGTGCCAGCAGTCTTACGGTGAACACTGAAGCTTTCTTT.

The chain carries TRBV28 and TRBJ1-2, with a tentative D call TRBD1 (5 bases). Germline CDR1 reads MDHEN; CDR2 reads SYDVKM. This CDR3 has 14 amino acids. Deletions cut 4 bases from V and 3 bases from J, with 12 bases between. The DNA for the CDR3 is TGTGCCAGCAGTTCTCGGGGGTGGGACTATGGCTACACCTTC. Translating it yields CASSSRGWDYGYTF.

This clone appeared a few times. V is TRBV19 and J is TRBJ1-1; D unresolved. Trimming left V 6 bases short and J 0 bases short, with 8 bases between. The CDR3 is 13 residues long. The germline gives CDR1 LNHDA, CDR2 SQIVND (reference sequence). CDR3 DNA: TGTGCCAGTAGCCGCAGGATGAACACTGAAGCTTTCTTT. This encodes CASSRRMNTEAFF. The whole variable domain, remainder taken from reference TRBV19 and TRBJ1-1, is DGGITQSPKYLFRKEGQNVTLSCEQNLNHDAMYWYRQDPGQGLRLIYYSQIVNDFQKGDIAEGYSVSREKKESFPLTVTSAQKNPTAFYLCASSRRMNTEAFFGQGTRLTVV.

The V gene is TRBV7-9, the J gene TRBJ2-1; 7 nucleotides align to TRBD1. The germline CDR1 and CDR2 sequences are SEHNR and FQNEAQ (reference sequence). Trimming cost V 5 bases and J 2 bases; bases outside gene matches: 6. CDR3 length equals 15 residues. The CDR3 coding sequence is TGTGCCAGCAGCCAGGCCGGGACAGCCTACAATGAGCAGTTCTTC. Its translation is CASSQAGTAYNEQFF.

The chain links TRBV24-1 to TRBJ1-2; tentative D call: TRBD1 (5 bases). The CDR3 runs 14 residues. In germline, CDR1 is KGHDR, CDR2 SFDVKD. Trimming removed 4 bases from V and 6 bases from J, with 14 bases in between. CDR3 protein: CATSDPTDANGYTF. CDR3 nucleotide sequence: TGTGCCACCAGTGACCCGACAGACGCGAATGGCTACACCTTC.